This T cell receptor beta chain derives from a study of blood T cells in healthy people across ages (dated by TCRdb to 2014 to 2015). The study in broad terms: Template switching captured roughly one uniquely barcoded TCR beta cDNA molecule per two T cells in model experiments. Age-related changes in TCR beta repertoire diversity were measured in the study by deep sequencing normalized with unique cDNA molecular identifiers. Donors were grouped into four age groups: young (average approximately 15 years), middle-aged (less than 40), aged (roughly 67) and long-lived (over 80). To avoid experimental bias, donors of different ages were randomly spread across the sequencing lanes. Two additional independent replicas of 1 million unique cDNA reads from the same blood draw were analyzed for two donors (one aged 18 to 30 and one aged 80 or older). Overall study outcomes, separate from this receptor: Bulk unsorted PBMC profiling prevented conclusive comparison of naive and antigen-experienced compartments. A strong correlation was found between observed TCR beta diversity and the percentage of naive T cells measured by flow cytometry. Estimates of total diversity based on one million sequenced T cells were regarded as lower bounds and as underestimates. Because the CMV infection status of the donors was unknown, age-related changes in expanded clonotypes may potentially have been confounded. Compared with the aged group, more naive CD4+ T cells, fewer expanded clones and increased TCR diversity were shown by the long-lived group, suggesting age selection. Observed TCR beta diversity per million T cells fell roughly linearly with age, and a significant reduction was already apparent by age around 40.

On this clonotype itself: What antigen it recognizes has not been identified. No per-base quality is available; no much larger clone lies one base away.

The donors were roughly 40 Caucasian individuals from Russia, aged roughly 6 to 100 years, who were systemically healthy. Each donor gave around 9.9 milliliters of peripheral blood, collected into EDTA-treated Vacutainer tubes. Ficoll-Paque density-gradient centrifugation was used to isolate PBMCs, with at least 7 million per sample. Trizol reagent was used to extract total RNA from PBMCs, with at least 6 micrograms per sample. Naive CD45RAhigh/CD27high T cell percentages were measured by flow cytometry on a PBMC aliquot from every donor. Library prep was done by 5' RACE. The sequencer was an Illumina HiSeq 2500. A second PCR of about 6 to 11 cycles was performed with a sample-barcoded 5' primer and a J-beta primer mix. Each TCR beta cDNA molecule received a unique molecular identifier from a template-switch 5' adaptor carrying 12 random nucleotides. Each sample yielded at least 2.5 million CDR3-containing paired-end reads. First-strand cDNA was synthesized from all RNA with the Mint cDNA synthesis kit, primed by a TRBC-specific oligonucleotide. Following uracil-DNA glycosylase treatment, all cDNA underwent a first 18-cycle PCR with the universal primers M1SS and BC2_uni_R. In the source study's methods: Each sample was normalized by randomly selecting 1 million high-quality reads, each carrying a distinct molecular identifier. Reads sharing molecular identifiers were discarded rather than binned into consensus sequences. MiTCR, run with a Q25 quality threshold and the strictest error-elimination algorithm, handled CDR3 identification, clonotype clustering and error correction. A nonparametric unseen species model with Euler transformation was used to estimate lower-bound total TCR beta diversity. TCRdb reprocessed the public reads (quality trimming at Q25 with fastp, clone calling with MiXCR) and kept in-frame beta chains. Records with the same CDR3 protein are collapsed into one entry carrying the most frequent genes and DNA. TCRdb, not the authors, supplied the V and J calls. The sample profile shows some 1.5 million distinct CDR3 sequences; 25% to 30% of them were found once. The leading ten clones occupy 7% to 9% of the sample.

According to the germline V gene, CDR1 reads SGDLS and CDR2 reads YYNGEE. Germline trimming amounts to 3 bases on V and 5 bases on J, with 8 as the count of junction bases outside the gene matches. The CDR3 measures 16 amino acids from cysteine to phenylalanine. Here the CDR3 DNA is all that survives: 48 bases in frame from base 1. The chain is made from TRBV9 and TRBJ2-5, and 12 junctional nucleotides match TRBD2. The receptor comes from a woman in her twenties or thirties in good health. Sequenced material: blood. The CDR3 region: CASSAASGGAEETQYF. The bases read TGTGCCAGCAGCGCTGCTAGCGGGGGGGCCGAGGAGACCCAGTACTTC.